A single count supports the clone carrying this T cell receptor (beta chain). Its matching antigen is unknown. Every patient was affected by relapse after autologous stem cell transplantation, while exposure to brentuximab vedotin was not uniform. Repertoires were generated with immunoSEQ multiplex PCR, while TCRdb's copy carries only in-frame clones and drops some. The table has about 23,000 clones, about four fifths seen once. This entry is derived from a study of PD-1 blockade in classical Hodgkin lymphoma. Study-level findings and limits: Nivolumab starters within 1 year of ASCT were excluded. Baseline TCR diversity was reportedly lower in newly diagnosed patients than healthy donors. Newly diagnosed and completely responding patients shared comparable baseline diversity.

Per the germline V gene, CDR1 is SGDLS and CDR2 is YYNGEE. V was clipped by 1 base and J by 6 bases; unmatched bases: 10. The CDR3 contains 17 residues. The input for sequencing was peripheral blood mononuclear cells (PBMCs), taken before the second cycle of nivolumab. The chain links TRBV9 to TRBJ2-2, with TRBD1 matching 9 bases. This TCR was sampled from a human donor with classical Hodgkin lymphoma. The CDR3 spells CASSVTPTGGQSGELFF. The CDR3, as DNA: TGTGCCAGCAGCGTAACCCCCACAGGGGGCCAGTCCGGGGAGCTGTTTTTT. The full variable domain, rest sourced from reference TRBV9 and TRBJ2-2, is DSGVTQTPKHLITATGQRVTLRCSPRSGDLSVYWYQQSLDQGLQFLIQYYNGEERAKGNILERFSAQQFPDLHSELNLSSLELGDSALYFCASSVTPTGGQSGELFFGEGSRLTVL.